These T cell receptor beta chains were read from a single sample in a study of early T cells in non-severe SARS-CoV-2 infection. TCRdb processed the 5' RACE reads anew with MiXCR; each CDR3 protein has one entry. The sample consists of some 96,000 distinct CDR3 sequences, about 16% of them appearing once. Material: whole blood. The receptors shown here come from an adult who was a healthcare worker with PCR-confirmed SARS-CoV-2 infection or an uninfected control (not recorded which). Both conserved end residues are part of each CDR3. The D gene is left open where the match is weak. Some rows mark clone size as missing; the rest say once, few, many or name a class of expanded clone.

d_call	clone_size	v_call	j_call	cdr3_nt	cdr3_aa
TRBD1	few	TRBV20-1	TRBJ2-7	TGCAGTGCTAGAGTAGTTCGACAGGGGGAGCAGTACTTC	CSARVVRQGEQYF
.	.	TRBV7-9	TRBJ2-7	TGTGCCAGCAGCTCGAGACAGAGCGAGCAGTACTTC	CASSSRQSEQYF
.	.	TRBV5-5	TRBJ2-3	TGTGCCAGCAGCTTATACACGGACAAGATCACAGATACGCAGTATTTT	CASSLYTDKITDTQYF
.	few	TRBV7-6	TRBJ2-6	TGTGCCAGCAGCCTAAGGGACACCTCTGGGGCCAACGTCCTGACTTTC	CASSLRDTSGANVLTF
TRBD2	few	TRBV11-2	TRBJ2-1	TGTGCCAGCAGCTTAGAGGCGGGAGGCTCCTACAATGAGCAGTTCTTC	CASSLEAGGSYNEQFF
.	.	TRBV9	TRBJ2-3	TGTGCCAGCAGCAGGCGGGAACCCCGTACGGCGCAGTATTTT	CASSRREPRTAQYF
.	few	TRBV20-1	TRBJ2-1	TGCAGTGCTATATGGGCCGTTGAGCAGTTCTTC	CSAIWAVEQFF
.	.	TRBV18	TRBJ2-7	TGTGCCAGCTCACCCCGACAGGCCACCTACGAGCAGTACTTC	CASSPRQATYEQYF
.	few	TRBV4-1	TRBJ2-4	TGCGCCAGCAGCCAATTGGGGACATCAGGGGCCAAAAACATTCAGTACTTC	CASSQLGTSGAKNIQYF
TRBD1	.	TRBV29-1	TRBJ2-3	TGCAGCGTCACGACAGGGACCCGCACAGATACGCAGTATTTT	CSVTTGTRTDTQYF
.	few	TRBV9	TRBJ1-1	TGTGCCAGCAGCGTAGAAGGGGAGACCGAGGCTTTCTTT	CASSVEGETEAFF
.	.	TRBV4-2	TRBJ2-7	TGTGCCAGCAGCCAAGAGGAGCGAGTATACGAGCAGTACTTC	CASSQEERVYEQYF
TRBD2	.	TRBV20-1	TRBJ2-1	TGCAGTGCTAGAGTTCTAGCGGTTGGTGACAATGAGCAGTTCTTC	CSARVLAVGDNEQFF
TRBD2	few	TRBV5-1	TRBJ2-2	TGCGCCAGCAGCTTCGGAGCGGGAGTTGATGGCGTGCTGTTTTTT	CASSFGAGVDGVLFF